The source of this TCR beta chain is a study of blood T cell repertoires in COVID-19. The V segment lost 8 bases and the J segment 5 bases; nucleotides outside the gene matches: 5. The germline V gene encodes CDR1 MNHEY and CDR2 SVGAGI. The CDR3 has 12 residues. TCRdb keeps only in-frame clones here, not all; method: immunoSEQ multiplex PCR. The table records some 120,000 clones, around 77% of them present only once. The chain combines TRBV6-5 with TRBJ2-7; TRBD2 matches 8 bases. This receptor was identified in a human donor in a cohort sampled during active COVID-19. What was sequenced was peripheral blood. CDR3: CASGWRGDEQYF. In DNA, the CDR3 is TGTGCCAGCGGCTGGCGGGGGGACGAGCAGTACTTC.